Listed below are T cell receptor beta chains from one sample, sequenced in a study of beta chain features in type 1 diabetes. The table came from immunoSEQ multiplex PCR; TCRdb's copy has only in-frame clones and leaves some out. Among around 250,000 clones listed, more than 13% were seen once. Material for sequencing was naive CD4+ T cells from blood. These receptors were collected from a man in his thirties or forties with type 1 diabetes. Both conserved end residues are part of each CDR3. The D gene is left open where the match is weak. Clone size is not always given. Where it is, it says once, few, many or a class for expanded clones.

J gene,V gene,clone size,D gene,CDR3 DNA,CDR3 protein
TRBJ1-5,TRBV27,few,.,TGTGCCAGTTCCAAGGGGGATAGCAATCAGCCCCAGCATTTT,CASSKGDSNQPQHF
TRBJ1-4,TRBV30,.,.,TGTGCCTGGAGTGTTGGAGACTCCTTAACTAATGAAAAACTGTTTTTT,CAWSVGDSLTNEKLFF
TRBJ1-1,TRBV29-1,.,TRBD1,TGCAGCGTTGAAGAATGGGGGACAGGGTTGGACACTGAAGCTTTCTTT,CSVEEWGTGLDTEAFF
TRBJ2-1,TRBV7-8,.,.,TGTGCCAGCAGCTTAGCGGTGGGGGCTAGCCATGAGCAGTTCTTC,CASSLAVGASHEQFF
TRBJ2-5,TRBV6-5,.,.,TGTGCCAGCAGTTCCCTGACAGCTAAAGAGACCCAGTACTTC,CASSSLTAKETQYF
TRBJ1-2,TRBV27,.,TRBD1,TGTGCCAGCAGGTCAAACAGGGGGCTGAACTATGGCTACACCTTC,CASRSNRGLNYGYTF
TRBJ2-1,TRBV29-1,few,TRBD2,TGCAGCGGGGGGACTAGTAATGAGCAGTTCTTC,CSGGTSNEQFF
TRBJ1-1,TRBV28,.,.,TGTGCCAGCAGTTTACAAGGGACTGTGGCTTTCTTT,CASSLQGTVAFF
TRBJ2-5,TRBV14,.,.,TGTGCCAGCAGCCAAGGTCGGGAGCGGGTACAGACCCAGTACTTC,CASSQGRERVQTQYF
TRBJ1-2,TRBV7-2,.,TRBD1,TGTGCCAGCAGCACAGACAGGGGGCGTTTTGGCTACACCTTC,CASSTDRGRFGYTF
TRBJ2-2,TRBV18,.,.,TGTGCCAGCTCACCACTGGGCAACACCGGGGAGCTGTTTTTT,CASSPLGNTGELFF
TRBJ2-3,TRBV2,.,TRBD2,TGTGCCAGCAGTGAACGGGAGGTTACGCAGTATTTT,CASSEREVTQYF
TRBJ2-4,TRBV5-6,.,.,TGTGCCAGCAGCTCTTCGTCAGGGGTAATCTACTTC,CASSSSSGVIYF
TRBJ2-7,TRBV27,few,.,TGTGCCAGCAGTTTTGGGCCCTACGAGCAGTACTTC,CASSFGPYEQYF
TRBJ2-1,TRBV18,.,.,TGTGCCAGCTCACCACCGTCGGACCCCAGGGATGAGCAGTTCTTC,CASSPPSDPRDEQFF
TRBJ2-6,TRBV5-1,.,TRBD2,TGCGCCAGCAGCTTGGCTCGCGGGAGTAGTGTGTCTGGGGCCAACGTCCTGACTTTC,CASSLARGSSVSGANVLTF
TRBJ2-4,TRBV6-5,few,.,TGTGCCAGCACCACTACGGGGGAGGTCATTCAGTACTTC,CASTTTGEVIQYF
TRBJ2-1,TRBV15,few,TRBD2,TGTGCCACCAGCCCGCGGGGGGTCCATGAGCAGTTCTTC,CATSPRGVHEQFF